This T cell receptor (beta chain) was found in a study of CD8+ T cells in alopecia areata. Study-wide results and caveats: Sequencing of scalp samples also includes resident alphabeta T cells from normal skin.

Treatment described: oral pan-JAK inhibitor, 5-10 mg twice daily. As regards this clone: What it recognizes is unknown.

The CDR3 extends over 15 amino acids. Germline CDR1 SQVTM, CDR2 ANQGSEA. J was trimmed by 4 bases and V by 7 bases; bases with no gene match: 9. After isolation, RNA underwent reverse transcription to generate cDNA as the sequencing template. The assay was immunoSEQ multiplex PCR, and TCRdb's table has in-frame clones only and misses some. Of about 64,000 clones detected, 35% to 55% appear once; the ten largest clones hold roughly 22%. The chain has TRBV29-1 and TRBJ2-2; the match to TRBD1 covers 10 bases. The clonotype was recovered from a human donor with alopecia areata. Sequenced here: CD8+ T cells sorted from blood, sampled around week 37, from a patient treated with tofacitinib. In nucleotides, the CDR3 is TGCAGCGCAAGACGAGGGGACAGGGGCACCGGGGAGCTGTTTTTT. Amino acid sequence: CSARRGDRGTGELFF.